Shown below are 17 T cell receptor beta chains from a single sample sequenced in a study of T-cell reconstitution after alpha-beta-depleted transplantation in children. Construction of the TCRbeta library involved unique molecular identifiers. MiXCR, run by TCRdb on the PCR reads, gives a single entry per CDR3 protein. The top ten hold roughly 2.1% of the sample, which has 450,000 to 600,000 distinct CDR3 sequences, about 10% seen once. The sample in question was PBMCs, obtained before TCRalphabeta/CD19-depleted stem cell transplant. These receptors came from a child between 2 and 9 years old with inherited bone marrow failure, due to receive a stem cell transplant.

This clonotype was counted a few times. This chain joins TRBV7-2 and TRBJ2-7, with 10 bases aligning to TRBD2. V was clipped by 0 bases and J by 6 bases; unmatched bases: 2. CDR1 is SGHTA, CDR2 FQGNSA, per germline. The CDR3 is made up of 14 amino acids. In nucleotides, the CDR3 is TGTGCCAGCAGCTTAGCGGGACTAGCGTTCGAGCAGTACTTC. It codes for CASSLAGLAFEQYF.

In this sample, this clonotype turned up many times. The CDR3, as DNA: TGTGCCAGCAGACGGGTCGTCCCGAATTCACCCCTCCACTTT. It specifies CASRRVVPNSPLHF. The chain is built from TRBV6-1 and TRBJ1-6; D is unclear. The germline gives CDR1 MNHNS, CDR2 SASEGT. The V and J ends lost 6 bases and 7 bases respectively, with 13 bases between them. The CDR3 runs to 14 residues.

This clonotype was counted many times. The J gene is TRBJ2-3, the V gene TRBV7-2; 11 bases line up with TRBD2. CDR1 and CDR2 (germline): SGHTA, FQGNSA. V dropped 5 bases and J dropped 7; count of bases not matched to a gene: 11. The CDR3 has 16 amino acids. The CDR3 DNA reads as TGTGCCAGCAGCATATTGACTAGCGGGGACCCCTATACGCAGTATTTT. Its protein is CASSILTSGDPYTQYF.

This clonotype was seen repeatedly, ten times or more. The rearrangement uses TRBV7-2 and TRBJ2-5; TRBD1 aligns across 10 bases. Germline V gives CDR1 SGHTA, CDR2 FQGNSA. Trimming removed 1 base from V and 4 bases from J; junction bases left unmatched: 6. This CDR3 contains 16 residues. CDR3 DNA: TGTGCCAGCAGCTTAGGGACAGGGGGTGGGGGAGAGACCCAGTACTTC. This sequence encodes CASSLGTGGGGETQYF.

Remarks on this clonotype: Just one base apart from a much larger clone, this may be a read error. The chain recombines TRBV25-1 with TRBJ1-2; the D is unclear. This CDR3 comprises 14 residues. Germline loops: CDR1 MGHDK, CDR2 SYGVNS. Trimming removed 0 bases at V and 3 bases at J, with 8 bases between. In DNA, the CDR3 is TGTGCCAGCAGTGAATACCGCCGAGACTATGGCTACACCTTC. This encodes CASSEYRRDYGYTF.

The sample holds many counts of this clonotype. The gene calls are TRBV27 and TRBJ2-1; unclear D gene. Germline V gene data show CDR1 as MNHEY and CDR2 as SMNVEV (reference sequence). The V and J ends lost 0 bases and 4 bases respectively, with 7 bases between them. The CDR3 spans 14 residues. The CDR3 DNA reads as TGTGCCAGCAGTTTATCTCGCGGTTACAATGAGCAGTTCTTC. The encoded protein is CASSLSRGYNEQFF.

The V call is TRBV20-1, the J call TRBJ2-2; D is ambiguous. This CDR3 is built from 14 residues. V lost 3 bases to trimming and J lost 3 bases, with 11 bases between them. The germline V gene has CDR1 DFQATT and CDR2 SNEGSKA (reference sequence). The CDR3 loop is CSASFTRDTGELFF. In nucleotides, the CDR3 is TGCAGTGCTAGTTTTACTCGGGACACCGGGGAGCTGTTTTTT.

This clonotype was observed many times. This chain joins TRBV11-2 and TRBJ2-2; D gene unclear. The CDR3 runs to 17 residues. Germline CDR1 is SGHAT and CDR2 is FQNNGV. With 2 bases removed from V and 0 bases from J, the gap between germline ends came to 13 bases. CDR3 nucleotide sequence: TGTGCCAGCAGCTTATATATAACCGGTTCGAACACCGGGGAGCTGTTTTTT. Protein: CASSLYITGSNTGELFF.

This rearrangement joins TRBV7-2 to TRBJ2-5; TRBD2 matches 8 bases. The length of the CDR3 is 15 residues. V was clipped by 5 bases and J by 5 bases; unmatched bases: 10. CDR1 is SGHTA, CDR2 FQGNSA, per germline. CDR3 loop: CASSTPGGPGETQYF. The DNA for the CDR3 is TGTGCCAGCAGCACACCGGGAGGGCCGGGGGAGACCCAGTACTTC.

The table lists this clonotype with many counts. V and J are TRBV5-6 and TRBJ1-1; weak D call: TRBD1 (6 bases). The V gene lost 2 bases and the J gene lost 2 bases, with 13 bases spanning the gap. The germline V gene encodes CDR1 SGHDT and CDR2 YYEEEE. The CDR3 has 15 residues. CDR3 DNA sequence: TGTGCCAGCAGCTTCGCTGGGACAATAAACACTGAAGCTTTCTTT. Its translation: CASSFAGTINTEAFF.

In this sample, this clonotype turned up many times. Written as DNA, the CDR3 is TGTGCCACCGTACCGGGACAGGGGGCCTTTATCTCTGGGGCCAACGTCCTGACTTTC. Encoded protein: CATVPGQGAFISGANVLTF. The V gene is TRBV28, the J gene TRBJ2-6; 12 nucleotides align to TRBD1. The J segment lost 0 bases and the V segment lost 10 bases, leaving 13 bases of the junction unmatched. CDR3 length: 19 residues. Germline loops: CDR1 MDHEN, CDR2 SYDVKM.

There are many counts of this clonotype. The chain couples TRBV25-1 to TRBJ2-7; no firm D call. CDR3 length: 14 amino acids. Trimming shortened V by 4 bases and J by 3 bases, and 13 bases separated the two germline ends. Germline CDR1 reads MGHDK; CDR2 reads SYGVNS. The CDR3 coding sequence is TGTGCCAGCAGTGCCCTTGGTGGCCGCTACGAGCAGTACTTC. It specifies CASSALGGRYEQYF.

Ten or more counts support this clonotype. The chain couples TRBV29-1 to TRBJ1-3; no firm D call. This CDR3 has 11 amino acids. The germline V and J ends were trimmed by 4 bases and 8 bases, with 9 bases remaining between them. Per the germline V gene, CDR1 is SQVTM and CDR2 is ANQGSEA. The CDR3 DNA sequence: TGCAGCGTTGGGTTGAGGGACACCATATATTTT. Its protein is CSVGLRDTIYF.

This clonotype was counted many times. This chain connects TRBV7-9 to TRBJ1-1; no definite D call. The CDR3 runs to 14 residues. Deletions cut 2 bases from V and 0 bases from J, with 7 bases between. CDR1 SEHNR and CDR2 FQNEAQ come from the germline V gene (reference sequence). Here the CDR3 reads CASSLRVLNTEAFF. The DNA for the CDR3 is TGTGCCAGCAGCTTACGGGTGCTGAACACTGAAGCTTTCTTT.

This clonotype was counted a few times. The gene calls are TRBV5-4 and TRBJ2-2; D possibly uses TRBD1 or TRBD2 (6 bases each). CDR1 and CDR2 from the germline V gene are SGHNT and YYREEE (reference sequence). CDR3 length equals 14 residues. V was trimmed by 0 bases and J by 8 bases, leaving 11 bases between them. The CDR3 sequence: CASSLDGGLGELFF. The CDR3 region has the DNA TGTGCCAGCAGCTTGGATGGGGGGCTGGGGGAGCTGTTTTTT.

This clonotype occurred many times. The rearrangement uses TRBV6-2 or TRBV6-3 and TRBJ1-5, with 9 nucleotides matching TRBD1. Germline assignment: CDR1 MNHEY and CDR2 SVGEGT. V lost 6 bases, J lost 7 bases, and 10 bases stayed unmatched. The CDR3 is made up of 15 amino acids. CDR3 sequence: CASRDTGTGRQPQHF. The CDR3 DNA is TGTGCCAGCAGGGATACCGGGACAGGGCGACAGCCCCAGCATTTT.

The V call is TRBV18, the J call TRBJ1-1; D unclear. CDR1 and CDR2 from the germline V gene are KGHSH and LQKENI. Between the trimmed V and J ends, which lost 2 bases and 4 bases, there was a span of 8 bases. CDR3 size: 13 residues. The CDR3 loop reads CASSPYDTTEAFF. The CDR3 DNA reads TGTGCCAGCTCACCATACGACACCACTGAAGCTTTCTTT. Full variable domain (missing parts from reference TRBV18 and TRBJ1-1): NAGVMQNPRHLVRRRGQEARLRCSPMKGHSHVYWYRQLPEEGLKFMVYLQKENIIDESGMPKERFSAEFPKEGPSILRIQQVVRGDSAAYFCASSPYDTTEAFFGQGTRLTVV.